This TCR beta chain comes out of a study of shared clonotypes between healthy human individuals. Deep was the level used in running the assay. Genomic DNA per cell subset filled all wells of several immunoSEQ plates. As originally analysed: ImmunoSEQ output held junction-only sequences without quality scores, so filtering differed. The protocol was immunoSEQ multiplex PCR, while the TCRdb copy is restricted to in-frame clones and leaves out a portion. That table supplies the V and J calls and clone size; D and trimming were determined from the DNA. The sample yields hundreds of thousands of clones, around three quarters seen once. The CDR3 contains 17 residues. The germline V and J ends were trimmed by 0 bases and 3 bases, with 15 bases remaining between them. The germline V gene has CDR1 LGHNA and CDR2 YSLEER. Findings and limits, study-wide: Clonotype sharing among donors, it was expected, would be affected by sequencing depth.

To note about this clone: Antigen unknown.

The sample comprised PBMCs. This sequence joins TRBV4-3 and TRBJ2-4; maybe TRBD2 (5 bases). This clonotype was obtained from a woman in her forties in good health. Some clones in this sample may be carry-over from other donors' samples. CDR3 DNA sequence: TGCGCCAGCAGCCAAGAAGGTTCGGGGTTGGGCAAAAACATTCAGTACTTC. The encoded protein is CASSQEGSGLGKNIQYF.